This entry lists 2 T cell receptor beta chains sequenced from one sample in a study of human T cells and chemical hapten exposure. TCRdb reanalysed the RACE reads using MiXCR and keeps one entry per CDR3 protein. Among around 380,000 distinct CDR3 sequences listed, 4.8% were seen once. Regarding time point: patch test 1, 2 weeks after DPC sensitization. Treatment reported: therapeutic diphenylcyclopropenone sensitization with weekly scalp DPC. Sequenced material: whole blood, taken in connection with sensitization to the hapten diphenylcyclopropenone (DPC). These receptors originate from a woman aged 45-65 years with alopecia areata. Some clones in this sample may be carry-over from other donors' samples.

This clonotype occurred a few times. The V call is TRBV29-1, the J call TRBJ1-2; 9 bases match TRBD1. The junction had 10 bases not matched to a gene; V was cut back by 7 bases and J by 4 bases. This CDR3 comprises 14 residues. Germline-derived CDR1 and CDR2 are SQVTM and ANQGSEA. The CDR3 loop is CSAVTGGGAYGYTF. CDR3 DNA: TGCAGCGCTGTGACAGGGGGAGGGGCCTATGGCTACACCTTC.

J is TRBJ2-2 and V is TRBV14; 8 bases match TRBD2. From germline, CDR1 is SGHDN and CDR2 FVKESK. J was trimmed by 4 bases and V by 4 bases; bases with no gene match: 8. The CDR3 runs to 16 residues. The CDR3 sequence is CASSLQSGGFTGELFF. The CDR3 DNA sequence: TGTGCCAGCAGCCTCCAGAGCGGGGGTTTCACCGGGGAGCTGTTTTTT.